The 15 T cell receptor beta chains below were found in one sample sequenced in a study of cytomegalovirus exposure and HLA in healthy donors. Primers included in the PCR were 60 Vbeta and 13 Jbeta primers. Assay used: immunoSEQ multiplex PCR; TCRdb lists only in-frame clones, some missing. The table shows about 170,000 clones, with around two thirds occurring only once. Material: PBMCs. Receptor source: a man aged 35 to 55 in good health and CMV-seronegative.

The V and J genes are TRBV5-3 and TRBJ1-4; maybe TRBD1 (6 bases). TRBV5-3 is identified as an open reading frame with a role that is uncertain. The CDR3 runs to 14 residues. Trimming removed 1 base at V and 9 bases at J, with 13 bases between. The CDR3 loop reads CARSLRQVGKKLFF. CDR3 DNA sequence: TGTGCCAGAAGCTTGCGACAGGTCGGTAAAAAACTGTTTTTT.

This chain connects TRBV5-6 to TRBJ1-5; D remains unclear. Germline lookup yields CDR1 SGHDT and CDR2 YYEEEE. The CDR3 covers 15 residues. Trimming pared 0 bases from V and 2 bases from J, leaving 9 bases between. The CDR3 nucleotides read TGTGCCAGCAGCTTGGGGAGTACGGGCAATCAGCCCCAGCATTTT. Translating it yields CASSLGSTGNQPQHF.

The chain carries TRBV19 and TRBJ2-7, with 7 bases fitting TRBD2. The CDR3 runs 19 residues. The V and J ends lost 6 bases and 0 bases, in that order; junction bases with no gene match: 20. Germline V gives CDR1 LNHDA, CDR2 SQIVND (reference sequence). The CDR3 DNA reads TGTGCCAGTAGCCGCGGGGGAGTAGTTCTGCGGGGAAGCTCCTACGAGCAGTACTTC. Encoded protein: CASSRGGVVLRGSSYEQYF.

The J gene is TRBJ2-3, the V gene TRBV6-1; TRBD2 matches 7 bases. V was pared by 3 bases and J by 0 bases, with 12 bases of the junction left unmatched. The germline CDR1 and CDR2 sequences are MNHNS and SASEGT. The CDR3 contains 18 residues. The CDR3 loop reads CASSDHRRASGSTDTQYF. The CDR3 bases are TGTGCCAGCAGTGATCATCGTAGGGCTAGCGGAAGCACAGATACGCAGTATTTT.

The chain links TRBV25-1 to TRBJ1-6, with 8 bases aligning to TRBD1. CDR1 and CDR2 (germline): MGHDK, SYGVNS. The CDR3 contains 16 residues. V was clipped by 5 bases and J by 7 bases; unmatched bases: 10. DNA of the CDR3: TGTGCCAGCAGTAACCGGGACAGGTGCCGCAATTCACCCCTCCACTTT. Protein sequence: CASSNRDRCRNSPLHF.

This clone was observed a few times. The chain joins TRBV7-9 to TRBJ1-1, with 9 bases matching TRBD1. V lost 1 base, J lost 7 bases, and 7 bases stayed unmatched. The CDR3 has 15 residues. Germline-derived CDR1 and CDR2 are SEHNR and FQNEAQ (reference sequence). In DNA, the CDR3 is TGTGCCAGCAGCTTAGATAGGGACAGGGTGAGTGAAGCTTTCTTT. This sequence encodes CASSLDRDRVSEAFF.

The gene calls are TRBV5-1 and TRBJ2-2; 8 bases align to TRBD1. Trimming at V came to 4 bases and at J to 6 bases, leaving 5 bases not matched to a gene. The germline gives CDR1 SGHRS, CDR2 YFSETQ. The CDR3 has 14 residues. CDR3 in amino acids: CASSVDRVAGELFF. CDR3 DNA: TGCGCCAGCAGCGTGGACAGGGTCGCCGGGGAGCTGTTTTTT.

This clone was counted once. This chain joins TRBV6-5 and TRBJ2-2; D might be TRBD2 (5 bases). The CDR3 covers 14 residues. V was cut by 4 bases and J by 6 bases, with 12 bases left in between. Germline values: CDR1 MNHEY, CDR2 SVGAGI. CDR3 DNA: TGTGCCAGCAGTTTGGCAGGAGGCCCCGGGGAGCTGTTTTTT. Translation: CASSLAGGPGELFF.

As regards this clone: Other DNA sequences from this sample encode an identical CDR3 as well. This chain connects TRBV10-3 to TRBJ2-7; the match to TRBD1 covers 9 bases. The germline gives CDR1 ENHRY, CDR2 SYGVKD. This CDR3 contains 14 residues. V lost 6 bases, J lost 4 bases, and 7 bases stayed unmatched. The CDR3 loop reads CAISGGQGFYEQYF. CDR3 DNA: TGTGCCATCAGCGGAGGACAGGGGTTTTACGAGCAGTACTTC.

The sample holds a few counts of this clone. The chain couples TRBV6-1 to TRBJ1-2, with D uncertain. From germline, CDR1 is MNHNS and CDR2 SASEGT. The CDR3 consists of 11 residues. V lost 7 bases, J lost 2 bases, and 5 bases lay in between. CDR3 DNA sequence: TGTGCCAGCACCTTGAACTATGGCTACACCTTC. The encoded protein is CASTLNYGYTF.

The chain carries TRBV4-1 and TRBJ2-7; 9 positions match TRBD2. The V gene's germline CDR1 is MGHRA and CDR2 YSYEKL. This CDR3 has 16 residues. The V segment lost 0 bases and the J segment 2 bases; nucleotides outside the gene matches: 5. The CDR3 DNA reads TGCGCCAGCAGCCAAGATCAGGCTAGCGGGGCCTACGAGCAGTACTTC. This gives the protein CASSQDQASGAYEQYF.

V gene TRBV5-1 combines with J gene TRBJ1-4; 10 nucleotides line up with TRBD1. The CDR3 extends over 15 amino acids. Germline V gene sequence: CDR1 SGHRS, CDR2 YFSETQ. The V and J ends lost 2 bases and 8 bases, in that order; junction bases with no gene match: 6. The CDR3 DNA is TGCGCCAGCAGCTTCCAGACAGGGGGCGAGGAAAAACTGTTTTTT. Its translation is CASSFQTGGEEKLFF.

V and J are TRBV4-1 and TRBJ2-5; TRBD1 is a possible D gene (6 bases). Germline V gene sequence: CDR1 MGHRA, CDR2 YSYEKL. The CDR3 sequence is 15 residues long. V lost 2 bases and J 3 bases, leaving 13 bases between the germline ends. The CDR3 nucleotides read TGCGCCAGCAGCCAACTCGACCGGGACAAAGAGACCCAGTACTTC. Its protein is CASSQLDRDKETQYF.

The table lists this clone with a few counts. The CDR3 region is CASSLGSLTGSYNEQFF. For the CDR3, the DNA is TGTGCCAGCAGCTTAGGGTCCCTCACGGGGAGCTACAATGAGCAGTTCTTC. The chain has TRBV7-3 and TRBJ2-1, with D possibly being TRBD2 (5 bases). CDR1 and CDR2 from the germline V gene are SGHTA and FQGTGA. This CDR3 is 17 amino acids long. Trimming left V 2 bases short and J 3 bases short, with 17 bases between. Full variable domain (rest looked up from reference TRBV7-3 and TRBJ2-1): GAGVSQTPSNKVTEKGKYVELRCDPISGHTALYWYRQSLGQGPEFLIYFQGTGAADDSGLPNDRFFAVRPEGSVSTLKIQRTERGDSAVYLCASSLGSLTGSYNEQFFGPGTRLTVL.

This clone was detected a few times. The chain is built from TRBV5-1 and TRBJ2-3, with 7 positions matching TRBD1. J was trimmed by 3 bases and V by 4 bases; bases with no gene match: 8. CDR3 length equals 15 residues. Germline V lookup: CDR1 SGHRS, CDR2 YFSETQ. CDR3 region: CASSENRGPTDTQYF. The DNA of the CDR3 is TGCGCCAGCAGCGAAAACAGGGGCCCTACAGATACGCAGTATTTT. Combining the CDR3 with reference TRBV5-1 and TRBJ2-3 gives the whole variable domain KAGVTQTPRYLIKTRGQQVTLSCSPISGHRSVSWYQQTPGQGLQFLFEYFSETQRNKGNFPGRFSGRQFSNSRSEMNVSTLELGDSALYLCASSENRGPTDTQYFGPGTRLTVL.